A selection of T cell receptor beta chains follows, all from one sample in a study of T cells after yellow fever vaccination. TCRdb analysed the 5' RACE reads with MiXCR anew, one entry per CDR3 protein. This table holds more than 350,000 distinct CDR3 sequences, about 9.9% found once. The sample here was PBMCs, taken on the day of the first yellow fever vaccination. The source is a young man who received the YFV17D yellow fever vaccine. Each CDR3 is given with its conserved first and last residue. The order of the fields is V gene, clone size, D gene, J gene, CDR3 protein, CDR3 DNA. A D gene is named only where the DNA matches it firmly. Rows give clone size only sometimes, using once, few, many, or a class for an expanded clone.

v_call: TRBV7-2; clone_size: few; d_call: .; j_call: TRBJ2-3; cdr3_aa: CASSSARAITDTQYF; cdr3_nt: TGTGCCAGCAGCTCAGCTCGGGCTATCACAGATACGCAGTATTTT
v_call: TRBV5-5; clone_size: few; d_call: .; j_call: TRBJ1-6; cdr3_aa: CASSLAGDYNSPLHF; cdr3_nt: TGTGCCAGCAGCTTGGCAGGGGACTATAATTCACCCCTCCACTTT
v_call: TRBV28; clone_size: few; d_call: .; j_call: TRBJ2-1; cdr3_aa: CASSLWGEQFF; cdr3_nt: TGTGCCAGCAGTTTATGGGGTGAGCAGTTCTTC
v_call: TRBV5-1; clone_size: many; d_call: .; j_call: TRBJ1-5; cdr3_aa: CASSLVTENSNQPQHF; cdr3_nt: TGCGCCAGCAGCTTGGTGACAGAGAATAGCAATCAGCCCCAGCATTTT
v_call: TRBV5-1; clone_size: few; d_call: .; j_call: TRBJ2-3; cdr3_aa: CASSARGDTQYF; cdr3_nt: TGCGCCAGCAGCGCCAGGGGAGATACGCAGTATTTT
v_call: TRBV4-3; clone_size: many; d_call: .; j_call: TRBJ2-1; cdr3_aa: CASSRPRAGLDHEQFF; cdr3_nt: TGCGCCAGCAGCCGCCCGCGGGCGGGGCTTGATCATGAGCAGTTCTTC
v_call: TRBV6-2/TRBV6-3; clone_size: few; d_call: .; j_call: TRBJ1-1; cdr3_aa: CASSYGKNTEAFF; cdr3_nt: TGTGCCAGCAGTTACGGGAAAAACACTGAAGCTTTCTTT
v_call: TRBV7-2; clone_size: many; d_call: TRBD1; j_call: TRBJ1-1; cdr3_aa: CASSLSWTGPAFF; cdr3_nt: TGTGCCAGCAGCTTATCGTGGACAGGGCCAGCTTTCTTT
v_call: TRBV5-1; clone_size: many; d_call: .; j_call: TRBJ1-6; cdr3_aa: CASSPLEGRGSPLHF; cdr3_nt: TGCGCCAGCAGCCCCCTTGAGGGCCGGGGTTCACCCCTCCACTTT
v_call: TRBV19; clone_size: .; d_call: .; j_call: TRBJ1-5; cdr3_aa: CASSIVPQYSNQPQHF; cdr3_nt: TGTGCCAGTAGTATCGTCCCCCAGTATAGCAATCAGCCCCAGCATTTT